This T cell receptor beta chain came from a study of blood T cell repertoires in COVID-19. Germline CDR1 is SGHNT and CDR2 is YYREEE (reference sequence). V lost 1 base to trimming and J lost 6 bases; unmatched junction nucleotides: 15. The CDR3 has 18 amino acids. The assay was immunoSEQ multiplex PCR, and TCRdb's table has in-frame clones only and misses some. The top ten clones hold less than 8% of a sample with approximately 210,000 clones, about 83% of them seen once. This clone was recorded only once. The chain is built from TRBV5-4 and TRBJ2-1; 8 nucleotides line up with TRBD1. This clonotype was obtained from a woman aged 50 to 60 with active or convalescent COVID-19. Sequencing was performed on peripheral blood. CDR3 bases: TGTGCCAGCAGCTTGACAAACCTAGCCGGGACAGGAGTCAATGAGCAGTTCTTC. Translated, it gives CASSLTNLAGTGVNEQFF.